This T cell receptor beta chain was recorded in a study of T cells in Graves' hyperthyroidism and ophthalmopathy. Study results and caveats: Also found in blood were most expanded thyroid clonotypes above 0.001.

Germline CDR1 is MNHEY and CDR2 is SMNVEV (reference sequence). The CDR3 contains 15 residues. J gave up 2 bases and V 5 bases, and 6 bases lay outside the gene matches. The TCR beta CDR3 regions underwent amplification using RNA transcripts as the source. The primer set for the first-round RT-PCR of the TCR CDR3 was HTBI. MiXCR, applied by TCRdb to the multiplex PCR reads, yields one record per CDR3 protein. In the table there are about 130,000 distinct CDR3 sequences, around 20% of which are singletons. This clonotype was observed many times. Its target is not known. Sequencing input: blood. The genes are TRBV27 and TRBJ2-3; 8 bases are a match to TRBD2. The sequence was obtained from a woman between 50 and 59 years old with Graves' hyperthyroidism that later progressed to Graves' ophthalmopathy. As DNA, the CDR3 is TGTGCCAGCAGTATCCATAGCGGGGCCACAGATACGCAGTATTTT. Encoded protein: CASSIHSGATDTQYF.